This TCR beta chain was recorded in a study of T cell responses to AZD1222 COVID-19 vaccine. Notes on the study in general: Females made up more of the donors, who were largely white British, and clonal diversity may have come out too low.

From germline, CDR1 is KGHSH and CDR2 LQKENI. This CDR3 is 14 amino acids long. The germline V and J ends were trimmed by 2 bases and 7 bases, with 11 bases remaining between them. With respect to this clone: Its antigen is currently unknown.

Produced via immunoSEQ multiplex PCR; TCRdb's table is partial and in-frame only. The sample shows approximately 120,000 clones, 80% to 90% of them seen only once. The rearrangement uses TRBV18 and TRBJ1-4, with D unclear. This receptor was taken from an adult in good health. Material: peripheral blood, obtained on day 0 of MenACWY control vaccination. DNA for the CDR3: TGTGCCAGCTCACCAGGCCGGTCTTCTGAAAAACTGTTTTTT. It is translated as CASSPGRSSEKLFF.